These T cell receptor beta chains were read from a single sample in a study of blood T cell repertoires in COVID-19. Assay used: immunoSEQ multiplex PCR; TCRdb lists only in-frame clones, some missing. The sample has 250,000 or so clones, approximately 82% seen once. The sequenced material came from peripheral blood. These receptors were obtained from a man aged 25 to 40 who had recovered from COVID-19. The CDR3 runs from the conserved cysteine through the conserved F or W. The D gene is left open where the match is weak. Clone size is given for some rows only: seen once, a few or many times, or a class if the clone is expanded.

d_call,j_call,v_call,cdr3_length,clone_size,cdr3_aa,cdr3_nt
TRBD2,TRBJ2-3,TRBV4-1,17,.,CASSQGASGGMADTQYF,TGCGCCAGCAGCCAAGGGGCTAGCGGGGGGATGGCAGATACGCAGTATTTT
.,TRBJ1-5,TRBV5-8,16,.,CASSFDAGGTNQPQHF,TGTGCCAGCAGCTTCGACGCGGGGGGAACCAATCAGCCCCAGCATTTT
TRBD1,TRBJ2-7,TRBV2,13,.,CASLGQGDYEQYF,TGTGCCAGCTTAGGGCAGGGGGACTACGAGCAGTACTTC
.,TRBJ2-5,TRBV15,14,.,CATSRDLAEETQYF,TGTGCCACCAGCAGAGACCTTGCTGAGGAGACCCAGTACTTC
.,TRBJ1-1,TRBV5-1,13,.,CASSFQGGTEAFF,TGCGCCAGCAGCTTCCAGGGAGGAACTGAAGCTTTCTTT
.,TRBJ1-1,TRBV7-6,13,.,CATTTAMNTEAFF,TGTGCCACCACGACAGCAATGAACACTGAAGCTTTCTTT
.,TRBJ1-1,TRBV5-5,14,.,CASNAGILDTEAFF,TGTGCCAGCAACGCAGGGATTCTAGACACTGAAGCTTTCTTT
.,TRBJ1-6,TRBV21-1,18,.,CASSKEESRTRYNSPLHF,TGTGCCAGCAGCAAAGAGGAATCCCGGACACGCTATAATTCACCCCTCCACTTT
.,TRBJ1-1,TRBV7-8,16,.,CASNPRRTLSGAEAFF,TGTGCCAGCAACCCCCGGAGGACTTTATCGGGCGCTGAAGCTTTCTTT
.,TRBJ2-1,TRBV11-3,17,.,CASSLGFGKIRANEQFF,TGTGCCAGCAGCTTGGGGTTCGGGAAGATTCGAGCCAATGAGCAGTTCTTC
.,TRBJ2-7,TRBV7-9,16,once,CASSGKTQGTAYEQYF,TGTGCCAGCAGCGGTAAAACACAGGGAACGGCCTACGAGCAGTACTTC
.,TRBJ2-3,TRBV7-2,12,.,CASSPDSNTQYF,TGTGCCAGCAGTCCTGACAGCAATACGCAGTATTTT
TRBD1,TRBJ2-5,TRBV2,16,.,CASSWEGTGGQETQYF,TGTGCCAGCAGTTGGGAGGGGACAGGGGGACAAGAGACCCAGTACTTC
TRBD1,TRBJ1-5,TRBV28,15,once,CASSRTGTGNQPQHF,TGTGCCAGCAGTCGAACCGGGACAGGCAATCAGCCCCAGCATTTT
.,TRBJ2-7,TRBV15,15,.,CATSREGGGYYEQYF,TGTGCCACCAGCAGAGAGGGAGGCGGTTACTACGAGCAGTACTTC